This T cell receptor beta chain was recovered during a study of blood T cell repertoires in COVID-19. About the study: The samples span acute and convalescent COVID-19 from the United States, Italy and Spain.

The CDR3 has 14 amino acids. Germline V lookup: CDR1 SGHDT, CDR2 YYEEEE. The germline V and J ends were trimmed by 0 bases and 10 bases, with 11 bases remaining between them. This table comes from immunoSEQ multiplex PCR, and its TCRdb copy is limited to in-frame clones, with some not included. Of around 23,000 clones listed, over 55% were seen once; the top ten hold 43%. V usage is TRBV5-6 and J usage is TRBJ1-6; no clear D. The origin of this receptor is a woman aged 80 or over with acute or convalescent COVID-19. Sequences were obtained from peripheral blood. The DNA of the CDR3 is TGTGCCAGCAGCTTGGGAGCAGGTGGCTCACCCCTCCACTTT. Its protein product is CASSLGAGGSPLHF.